This section outlines one T cell receptor beta chain sequence together with its context. Its antigen is as yet unknown. This sample was taken from a study of OX40 agonist ivuxolimab in advanced cancers. Overall study context: Patients treated during dose escalation were battling hepatocellular carcinoma, melanoma, renal cell or head and neck cancer. Study-level findings and limits: Expanded clones were, on average, more numerous among CD8+ T cells than CD4+.

Germline CDR1 reads SGHNT; CDR2 reads YYREEE (reference sequence). The CDR3 loop spans 16 amino acids. The V gene lost 6 bases and the J gene lost 2 bases, with 20 bases spanning the gap. The data were produced by immunoSEQ multiplex PCR, yet TCRdb's version contains in-frame clones alone and is incomplete. This table holds about 98,000 clones, 87% found once. This TCR derives from an adult with an advanced solid tumor such as melanoma, head and neck, liver or kidney cancer. The V call is TRBV5-4, the J call TRBJ1-2; no definite D call. The sequenced sample was CD4+ or CD8+ T cells sorted from blood, obtained in a trial of the OX40 agonist ivuxolimab. The CDR3 region is CASTIIGRISNYGYTF. Here the CDR3 DNA reads TGTGCCAGCACCATAATAGGGAGGATTTCCAACTATGGCTACACCTTC.